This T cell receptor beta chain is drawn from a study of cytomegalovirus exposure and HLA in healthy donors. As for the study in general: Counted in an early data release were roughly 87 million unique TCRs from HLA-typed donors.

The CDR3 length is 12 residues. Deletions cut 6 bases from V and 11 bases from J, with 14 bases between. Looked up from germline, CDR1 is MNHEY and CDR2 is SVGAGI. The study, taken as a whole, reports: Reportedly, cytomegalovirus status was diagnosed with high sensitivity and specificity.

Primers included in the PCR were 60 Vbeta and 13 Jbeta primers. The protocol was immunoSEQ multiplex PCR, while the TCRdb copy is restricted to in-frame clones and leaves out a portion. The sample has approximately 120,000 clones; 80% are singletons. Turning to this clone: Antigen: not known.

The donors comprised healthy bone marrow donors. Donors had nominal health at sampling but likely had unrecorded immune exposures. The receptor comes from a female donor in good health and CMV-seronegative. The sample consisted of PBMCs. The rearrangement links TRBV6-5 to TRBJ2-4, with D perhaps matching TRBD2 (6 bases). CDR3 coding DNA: TGTGCCAGCAGAAACGACGGGACTGTTCAGTACTTC. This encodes CASRNDGTVQYF.